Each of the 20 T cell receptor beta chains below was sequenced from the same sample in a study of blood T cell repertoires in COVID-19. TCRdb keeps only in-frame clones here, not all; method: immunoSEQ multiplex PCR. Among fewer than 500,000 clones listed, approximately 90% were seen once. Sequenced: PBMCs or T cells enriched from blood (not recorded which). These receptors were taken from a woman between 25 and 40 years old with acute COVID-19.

The CDR3 spells CATWGGLWDTQYF. CDR3 in DNA: TGTGCCACCTGGGGGGGGTTGTGGGATACGCAGTATTTT. The genes are TRBV10-3 and TRBJ2-3; the match to TRBD2 covers 7 bases. Germline assignment: CDR1 ENHRY and CDR2 SYGVKD. The CDR3 spans 13 residues. Losses at the gene ends were 10 bases for V and 6 bases for J; bases not matched to a gene: 10.

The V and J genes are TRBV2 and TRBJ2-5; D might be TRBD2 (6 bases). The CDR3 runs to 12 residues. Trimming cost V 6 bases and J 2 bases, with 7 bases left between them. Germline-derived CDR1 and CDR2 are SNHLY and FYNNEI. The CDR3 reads CASRGGQETQYF. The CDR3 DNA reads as TGTGCCAGCAGGGGGGGACAAGAGACCCAGTACTTC.

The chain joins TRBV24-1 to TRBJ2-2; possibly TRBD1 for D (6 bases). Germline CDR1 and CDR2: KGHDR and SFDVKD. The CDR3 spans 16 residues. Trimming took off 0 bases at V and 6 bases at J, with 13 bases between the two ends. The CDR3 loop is CATSDLGRGIPGELFF. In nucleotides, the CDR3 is TGTGCCACCAGTGATTTGGGCAGGGGAATCCCCGGGGAGCTGTTTTTT.

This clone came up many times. CDR3 sequence (DNA): TGTGCCAGCAGCCTGTCCGGGACAGGTATCGACGAGCAGTACTTC. The encoded protein is CASSLSGTGIDEQYF. The chain couples TRBV3-1 (or the pseudogene TRBV3-2) to TRBJ2-7, with 8 positions matching TRBD1. Germline CDR1 is LGHDT and CDR2 is YNNKEL (reference sequence). V lost 4 bases to trimming and J lost 5 bases; unmatched junction nucleotides: 10. The CDR3 has 15 amino acids.

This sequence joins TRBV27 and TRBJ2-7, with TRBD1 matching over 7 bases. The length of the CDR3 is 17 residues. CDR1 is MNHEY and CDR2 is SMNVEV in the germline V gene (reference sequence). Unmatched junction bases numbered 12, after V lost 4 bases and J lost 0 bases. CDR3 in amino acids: CASSSRGSQDHSYEQYF. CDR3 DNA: TGTGCCAGCAGTTCCAGGGGGTCCCAGGATCACTCCTACGAGCAGTACTTC.

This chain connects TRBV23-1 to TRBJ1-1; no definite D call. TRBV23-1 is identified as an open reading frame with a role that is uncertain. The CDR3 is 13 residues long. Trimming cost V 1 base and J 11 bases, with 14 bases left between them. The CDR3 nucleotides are TGCGCCAGCAGTCAATTGGAGGGTGTGGTGGCTTTCTTT. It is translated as CASSQLEGVVAFF.

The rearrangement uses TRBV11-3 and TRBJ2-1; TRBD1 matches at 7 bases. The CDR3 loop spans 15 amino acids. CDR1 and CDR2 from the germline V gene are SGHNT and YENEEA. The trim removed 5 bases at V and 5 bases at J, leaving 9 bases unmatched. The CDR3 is CASSPRPGQNNEQFF. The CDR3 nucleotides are TGTGCCAGCAGCCCGAGACCGGGACAGAACAATGAGCAGTTCTTC. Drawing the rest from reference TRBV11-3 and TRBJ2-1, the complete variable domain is EAGVVQSPRYKIIEKKQPVAFWCNPISGHNTLYWYLQNLGQGPELLIRYENEEAVDDSQLPKDRFSAERLKGVDSTLKIQPAELGDSAVYLCASSPRPGQNNEQFFGPGTRLTVL.

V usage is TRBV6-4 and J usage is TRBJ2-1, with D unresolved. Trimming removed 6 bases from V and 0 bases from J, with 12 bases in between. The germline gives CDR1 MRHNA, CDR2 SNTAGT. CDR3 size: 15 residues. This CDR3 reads CASSLTGSSYNEQFF. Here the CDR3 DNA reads TGTGCCAGCAGCCTGACTGGAAGCTCCTACAATGAGCAGTTCTTC.

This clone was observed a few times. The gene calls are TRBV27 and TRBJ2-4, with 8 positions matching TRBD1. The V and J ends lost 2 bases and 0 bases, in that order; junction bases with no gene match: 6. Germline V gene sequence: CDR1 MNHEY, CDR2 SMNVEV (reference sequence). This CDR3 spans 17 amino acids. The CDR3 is CASSLGGQALAKNIQYF. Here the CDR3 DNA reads TGTGCCAGCAGTTTAGGGGGACAGGCCCTAGCCAAAAACATTCAGTACTTC.

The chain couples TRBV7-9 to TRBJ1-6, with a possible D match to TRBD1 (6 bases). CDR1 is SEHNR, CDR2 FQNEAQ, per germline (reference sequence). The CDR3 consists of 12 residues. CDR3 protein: CASQGEYSPLHF. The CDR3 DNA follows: TGTGCGTCACAGGGAGAATATTCACCCCTCCACTTT. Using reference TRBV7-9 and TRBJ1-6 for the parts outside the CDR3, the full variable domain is DTGVSQNPRHKITKRGQNVTFRCDPISEHNRLYWYRQTLGQGPEFLTYFQNEAQLEKSRLLSDRFSAERPKGSFSTLEIQRTEQGDSAMYLCASQGEYSPLHFGNGTRLTVT.

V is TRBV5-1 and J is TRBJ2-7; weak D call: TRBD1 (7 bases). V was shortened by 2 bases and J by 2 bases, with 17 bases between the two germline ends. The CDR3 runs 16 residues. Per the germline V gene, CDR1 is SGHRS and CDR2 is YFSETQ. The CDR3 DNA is TGCGCCAGCAGCTTTCTGCGGGACAGAGATCCCTACGAGCAGTACTTC. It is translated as CASSFLRDRDPYEQYF.

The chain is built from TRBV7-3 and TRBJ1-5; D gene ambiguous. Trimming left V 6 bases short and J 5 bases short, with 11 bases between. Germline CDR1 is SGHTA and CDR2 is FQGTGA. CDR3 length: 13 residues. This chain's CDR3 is CASSRWADQPQHF. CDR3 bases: TGTGCCAGCAGTCGGTGGGCAGATCAGCCCCAGCATTTT.

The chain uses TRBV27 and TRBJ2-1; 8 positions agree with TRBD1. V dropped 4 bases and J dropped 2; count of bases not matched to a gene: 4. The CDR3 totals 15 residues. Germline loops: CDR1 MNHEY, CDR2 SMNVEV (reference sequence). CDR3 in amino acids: CASSWTGSTYNEQFF. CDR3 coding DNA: TGTGCCAGCAGTTGGACAGGGTCTACCTACAATGAGCAGTTCTTC.

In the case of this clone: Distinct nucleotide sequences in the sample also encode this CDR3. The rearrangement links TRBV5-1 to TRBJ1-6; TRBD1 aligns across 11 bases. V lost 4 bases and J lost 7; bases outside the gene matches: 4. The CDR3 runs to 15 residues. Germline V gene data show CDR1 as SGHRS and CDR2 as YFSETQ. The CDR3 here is CASSLGDRGNSPLHF. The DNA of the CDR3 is TGCGCCAGCAGCCTGGGGGACAGGGGGAATTCACCCCTCCACTTT.

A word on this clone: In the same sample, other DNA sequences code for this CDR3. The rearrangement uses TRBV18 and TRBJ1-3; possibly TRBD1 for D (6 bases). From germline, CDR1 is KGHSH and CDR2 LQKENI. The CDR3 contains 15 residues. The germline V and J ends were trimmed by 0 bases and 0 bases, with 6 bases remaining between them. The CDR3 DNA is TGTGCCAGCTCACCACCGGGGGCCTCTGGAAACACCATATATTTT. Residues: CASSPPGASGNTIYF.

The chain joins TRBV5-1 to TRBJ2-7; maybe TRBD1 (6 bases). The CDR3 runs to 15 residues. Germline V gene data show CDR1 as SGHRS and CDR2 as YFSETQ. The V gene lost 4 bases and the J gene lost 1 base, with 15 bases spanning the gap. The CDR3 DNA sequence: TGCGCCAGCAGCCGGCCCAGGGGATCGTCCTACGAGCAGTACTTC. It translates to CASSRPRGSSYEQYF.

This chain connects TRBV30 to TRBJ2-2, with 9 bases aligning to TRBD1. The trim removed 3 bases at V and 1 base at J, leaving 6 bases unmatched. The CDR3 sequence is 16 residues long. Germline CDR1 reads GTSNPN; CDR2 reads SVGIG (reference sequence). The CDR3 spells CAWRGPGQGNTGELFF. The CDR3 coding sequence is TGTGCCTGGAGGGGACCGGGACAGGGGAACACCGGGGAGCTGTTTTTT.

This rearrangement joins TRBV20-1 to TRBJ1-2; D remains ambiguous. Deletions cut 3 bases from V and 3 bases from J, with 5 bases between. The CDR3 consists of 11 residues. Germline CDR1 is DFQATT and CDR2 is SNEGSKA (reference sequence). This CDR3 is CSASGYYGYTF. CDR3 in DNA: TGCAGTGCTAGCGGGTACTATGGCTACACCTTC.

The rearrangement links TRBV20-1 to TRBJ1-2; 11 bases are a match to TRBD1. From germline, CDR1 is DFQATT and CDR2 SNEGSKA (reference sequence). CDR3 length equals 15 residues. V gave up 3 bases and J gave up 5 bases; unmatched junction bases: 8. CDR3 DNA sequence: TGCAGTGCTAGTCCCGTGGGACAGGGGGGATATGGCTACACCTTC. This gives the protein CSASPVGQGGYGYTF.

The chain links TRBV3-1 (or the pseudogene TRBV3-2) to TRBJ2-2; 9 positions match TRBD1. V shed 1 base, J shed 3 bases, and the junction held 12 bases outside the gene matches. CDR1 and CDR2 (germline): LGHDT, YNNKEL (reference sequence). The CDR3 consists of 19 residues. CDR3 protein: CASSQGDNRDRADTGELFF. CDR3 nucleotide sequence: TGTGCCAGCAGCCAAGGGGACAACCGGGACAGGGCGGACACCGGGGAGCTGTTTTTT.